Following are 26 T cell receptor beta chains from one sample sequenced in a study of blood T cell repertoires in COVID-19. This table comes from immunoSEQ multiplex PCR, and its TCRdb copy is limited to in-frame clones, with some not included. The sample gives approximately 310,000 clones, about nine tenths of which show up once; 5.2% is in the top ten. The sequenced material came from PBMCs or T cells enriched from blood (not recorded which). These receptors were taken from a man aged 60 to 69 who had recovered from COVID-19.

The genes are TRBV18 and TRBJ1-4, with D perhaps matching TRBD1 (5 bases). V dropped 2 bases and J dropped 7 bases, with 8 bases sitting between them. This CDR3 contains 13 residues. Germline V gives CDR1 KGHSH, CDR2 LQKENI. The CDR3 loop reads CASSPGAFEKLFF. In DNA, the CDR3 is TGTGCCAGCTCACCAGGGGCGTTTGAAAAACTGTTTTTT.

The chain is built from TRBV18 and TRBJ2-3; 8 nucleotides agree with TRBD1. This CDR3 spans 16 amino acids. The junction had 8 bases not matched to a gene; V was cut back by 6 bases and J by 0 bases. Per germline, CDR1 KGHSH and CDR2 LQKENI. The CDR3 nucleotides are TGTGCCAGCTCGACCCAGGGGGCCTCTAGCACAGATACGCAGTATTTT. This sequence encodes CASSTQGASSTDTQYF.

The gene calls are TRBV7-3 and TRBJ2-2, with D possibly matching TRBD1 (6 bases). Germline assignment: CDR1 SGHTA and CDR2 FQGTGA. The CDR3 runs 12 residues. V shed 7 bases and J shed 5 bases, with 8 bases lying between them. The CDR3 protein is CASTQGTGELFF. CDR3 sequence (DNA): TGTGCCAGCACCCAGGGGACCGGGGAGCTGTTTTTT.

V is TRBV25-1 and J is TRBJ1-1, with TRBD1 identical over 10 bases. The CDR3 sequence is 13 residues long. V gave up 5 bases and J gave up 7 bases; unmatched junction bases: 4. Germline V gene sequence: CDR1 MGHDK, CDR2 SYGVNS. The CDR3 DNA follows: TGTGCCAGCAGTCGACAGGGGGCGGTTGAAGCTTTCTTT. Translation: CASSRQGAVEAFF.

V usage is TRBV2 and J usage is TRBJ1-4; 9 bases match TRBD1. The CDR3 length is 16 residues. Looked up from germline, CDR1 is SNHLY and CDR2 is FYNNEI. Losses at the gene ends were 5 bases for V and 2 bases for J; bases not matched to a gene: 6. CDR3: CASSPTGGRTNEKLFF. In nucleotides, the CDR3 is TGTGCCAGCAGTCCTACAGGGGGCAGGACTAATGAAAAACTGTTTTTT. The full variable domain, in which reference TRBV2 and TRBJ1-4 provide the parts outside the CDR3, is EPEVTQTPSHQVTQMGQEVILRCVPISNHLYFYWYRQILGQKVEFLVSFYNNEISEKSEIFDDQFSVERPDGSNFTLKIRSTKLEDSAMYFCASSPTGGRTNEKLFFGSGTQLSVL.

This chain connects TRBV7-2 to TRBJ1-2; D is perhaps TRBD1 (6 bases). CDR3 length: 14 residues. V was shortened by 4 bases and J by 8 bases, with 17 bases between the two germline ends. Germline loops: CDR1 SGHTA, CDR2 FQGNSA. DNA for the CDR3: TGTGCCAGCAGCTCCAGCCGGACAGACCAAGGCTACACCTTC. As protein: CASSSSRTDQGYTF. Looking up the rest from reference TRBV7-2 and TRBJ1-2 gives the full variable domain: GAGVSQSPSNKVTEKGKDVELRCDPISGHTALYWYRQSLGQGLEFLIYFQGNSAPDKSGLPSDRFSAERTGGSVSTLTIQRTQQEDSAVYLCASSSSRTDQGYTFGSGTRLTVV.

The J gene is TRBJ2-1, the V gene TRBV13; 11 positions agree with TRBD2. CDR1 PRHDT and CDR2 FYEKMQ come from the germline V gene (reference sequence). The CDR3 totals 16 residues. V lost 5 bases and J lost 5; bases outside the gene matches: 8. For the CDR3, the DNA is TGTGCCAGCAGCACCCGACTAGCGGGACCTAACAATGAGCAGTTCTTC. Translated, it gives CASSTRLAGPNNEQFF. Supplemented by reference TRBV13 and TRBJ2-1, the full variable domain reads AAGVIQSPRHLIKEKRETATLKCYPIPRHDTVYWYQQGPGQDPQFLISFYEKMQSDKGSIPDRFSAQQFSDYHSELNMSSLELGDSALYFCASSTRLAGPNNEQFFGPGTRLTVL.

This clone was counted only a few times. The chain recombines TRBV6-5 with TRBJ2-5; 7 nucleotides align to TRBD1. J gave up 4 bases and V 6 bases, and 2 bases lay outside the gene matches. Germline V gene lookup returns CDR1 MNHEY and CDR2 SVGAGI. The CDR3 length is 12 residues. The CDR3 loop is CASRQGRETQYF. CDR3 sequence (DNA): TGTGCCAGCAGACAGGGGAGAGAGACCCAGTACTTC.

A single count supports this clone. Mismatch with germline at one junction end may stem from a read error. This sequence joins TRBV7-7 and TRBJ2-5; 10 positions match TRBD1. Germline CDR1 is SSHAT and CDR2 is FNYEAQ (reference sequence). CDR3 length: 15 residues. In DNA form, the CDR3 reads TGTGCTAGCAGCCGTGGACAGGGGGGTATCAAGACCCAGTACTTC. This sequence encodes CASSRGQGGIKTQYF.

The chain recombines TRBV2 with TRBJ2-7; 7 bases line up with TRBD2. With 8 bases clipped from V and 0 bases from J, the junction kept 7 bases outside the gene matches. Germline V gene lookup returns CDR1 SNHLY and CDR2 FYNNEI. CDR3 size: 14 residues. CDR3 loop: CASGSGMVSYEQYF. Written as DNA, the CDR3 is TGTGCCAGCGGAAGCGGGATGGTCTCCTACGAGCAGTACTTC.

The chain uses TRBV12-2 and TRBJ2-7; the table names TRBD2, a call not compared with the DNA. TRBV12-2 is a documented pseudogene. CDR3 length: 19 residues. DNA of the CDR3: TGTGCAAGTGGAGTGGGGACTAGCGGGGATCAACATTCCCCCTACGAGCAGTACTTC. This codes for CASGVGTSGDQHSPYEQYF.

The chain recombines TRBV5-1 with TRBJ1-2, with D possibly being TRBD1 (6 bases). Trimming removed 4 bases from V and 3 bases from J, with 22 bases in between. Germline V CDR1 and CDR2: SGHRS, YFSETQ. The CDR3 contains 17 residues. Here the CDR3 reads CASSGPTDQQGDYGYTF. The CDR3 region has the DNA TGCGCCAGCAGCGGTCCAACTGATCAACAGGGCGACTATGGCTACACCTTC.

The rearrangement links TRBV7-2 to TRBJ1-1; a possible D gene is TRBD1 (5 bases). Germline V CDR1 and CDR2: SGHTA, FQGNSA. V was trimmed by 4 bases and J by 1 base, leaving 16 bases between them. This CDR3 has 16 amino acids. The CDR3 is CASSYPAGRTNTEAFF. The CDR3 coding sequence is TGTGCCAGCAGCTACCCAGCAGGGAGGACGAACACTGAAGCTTTCTTT. The full variable domain, with the rest looked up from reference TRBV7-2 and TRBJ1-1, is GAGVSQSPSNKVTEKGKDVELRCDPISGHTALYWYRQSLGQGLEFLIYFQGNSAPDKSGLPSDRFSAERTGGSVSTLTIQRTQQEDSAVYLCASSYPAGRTNTEAFFGQGTRLTVV.

This chain joins TRBV25-1 and TRBJ1-5, with D possibly TRBD1 on 5 matching bases. V lost 6 bases to trimming and J lost 15 bases, with 18 bases between them. This CDR3 spans 12 amino acids. Germline values: CDR1 MGHDK, CDR2 SYGVNS. The CDR3, as DNA: TGTGCCAGCAGGGGGGGTAGAGACTCGTCGCATTTT. This encodes CASRGGRDSSHF.

The genes are TRBV29-1 and TRBJ2-3, with 11 bases aligning to TRBD1. Losses at the gene ends were 6 bases for V and 7 bases for J; bases not matched to a gene: 9. Looked up from germline, CDR1 is SQVTM and CDR2 is ANQGSEA. This CDR3 is 14 amino acids long. The CDR3 DNA reads TGCAGCGTCACCGGGGACAGGGGGTCTAATACGCAGTATTTT. Its protein product is CSVTGDRGSNTQYF.

The sample holds a few counts of this clone. The V and J genes are TRBV11-2 and TRBJ2-1; 8 bases agree with TRBD1. Germline V gene data show CDR1 as SGHAT and CDR2 as FQNNGV. The J segment lost 4 bases and the V segment lost 6 bases, leaving 20 bases of the junction unmatched. The CDR3 totals 19 residues. The DNA for the CDR3 is TGTGCCAGCAGTTTATCCGGGACAGGTGGCTGGGGACCTTACAATGAGCAGTTCTTC. It is translated as CASSLSGTGGWGPYNEQFF. Full variable domain (missing parts from reference TRBV11-2 and TRBJ2-1): EAGVAQSPRYKIIEKRQSVAFWCNPISGHATLYWYQQILGQGPKLLIQFQNNGVVDDSQLPKDRFSAERLKGVDSTLKIQPAKLEDSAVYLCASSLSGTGGWGPYNEQFFGPGTRLTVL.

This chain joins TRBV28 and TRBJ2-4, with TRBD2 identical over 8 bases. After removal of 7 bases from V and 0 bases from J, the junction contained 11 bases not matched to a gene. This CDR3 region has 17 residues. Germline loops: CDR1 MDHEN, CDR2 SYDVKM. The CDR3 coding sequence is TGTGCCAGCACCACGGGGGGGGCCGGGGAAGCCAAAAACATTCAGTACTTC. Its protein is CASTTGGAGEAKNIQYF.

This clone showed up just once. The CDR3 DNA reads TGTGCCAGCAGCTGGACTTTTACCGGGACAGATACGCAGTATTTT. It is translated as CASSWTFTGTDTQYF. The rearrangement joins TRBV28 to TRBJ2-3; D might be TRBD2 (5 bases). Germline assignment: CDR1 MDHEN and CDR2 SYDVKM. The CDR3 totals 15 residues. V lost 6 bases and J lost 3, with 16 bases in between.

The chain joins TRBV7-2 to TRBJ2-7, with TRBD2 as a possible D gene (6 bases). The CDR3 sequence is 16 residues long. Germline V lookup: CDR1 SGHTA, CDR2 FQGNSA. The V gene lost 1 base and the J gene lost 0 bases, with 13 bases spanning the gap. CDR3 sequence: CASSLVGGTYSYEQYF. CDR3 DNA: TGTGCCAGCAGCTTAGTGGGCGGGACTTACTCCTACGAGCAGTACTTC.

The V and J genes are TRBV10-2 and TRBJ1-5; D gene uncertain. Trimming removed 0 bases from V and 3 bases from J, with 15 bases in between. Germline V gene sequence: CDR1 WSHSY, CDR2 SAAADI. The CDR3 is 17 amino acids. CDR3 amino acids: CASSESYGEGPNQPQHF. CDR3 coding DNA: TGCGCCAGCAGTGAGTCGTACGGGGAAGGGCCCAATCAGCCCCAGCATTTT.

The chain has TRBV6-5 and TRBJ1-4; D perhaps matches TRBD1 (5 bases). CDR3 size: 15 residues. V was trimmed by 6 bases and J by 1 base, leaving 12 bases between them. Germline CDR1 is MNHEY and CDR2 is SVGAGI. In DNA form, the CDR3 reads TGTGCCAGCAGCAAAGATAGGGGAACTAATGAAAAACTGTTTTTT. This encodes CASSKDRGTNEKLFF.

This clone was detected once. This sequence joins TRBV6-1 and TRBJ1-5, with D possibly matching TRBD1 (5 bases). The V gene lost 2 bases and the J gene lost 14 bases, with 13 bases spanning the gap. The CDR3 runs 12 residues. CDR1 and CDR2 (germline): MNHNS, SASEGT. For the CDR3, the DNA is TGTGCCAGCAGTGAACAGGGACTCACCAAGCATTTT. Translating gives CASSEQGLTKHF.

The CDR3 region is CATSDRGGSGANVLTF. In DNA form, the CDR3 reads TGTGCCACCAGTGACCGGGGGGGCTCTGGGGCCAACGTCCTGACTTTC. The rearrangement joins TRBV24-1 to TRBJ2-6, with TRBD2 matching over 8 bases. Looked up from germline, CDR1 is KGHDR and CDR2 is SFDVKD. V was clipped by 4 bases and J by 0 bases; unmatched bases: 1. This CDR3 region has 16 residues.

The chain is built from TRBV24-1 and TRBJ2-3, with a possible D match to TRBD2 (6 bases). The CDR3 contains 14 residues. The germline V gene has CDR1 KGHDR and CDR2 SFDVKD. Trimming took off 4 bases at V and 6 bases at J, with 13 bases between the two ends. CDR3 loop: CATSEGGTPDTQYF. CDR3 bases: TGTGCCACCAGTGAAGGAGGGACTCCGGATACGCAGTATTTT.

The CDR3 nucleotides are TGTGCCAGCTCTCGGAGCGAGAGCTCCTACAATGAGCAGTTCTTC. Its protein is CASSRSESSYNEQFF. The chain has TRBV18 and TRBJ2-1; D remains unclear. V lost 6 bases, J lost 0 bases, and 12 bases lay in between. Germline lookup yields CDR1 KGHSH and CDR2 LQKENI. CDR3 length: 15 amino acids.

This chain uses TRBV11-2 with TRBJ2-7, with 10 bases fitting TRBD1. The CDR3 has 16 residues. Trimming at V came to 3 bases and at J to 3 bases, leaving 8 bases not matched to a gene. CDR1 and CDR2 from the germline V gene are SGHAT and FQNNGV. The CDR3 nucleotides read TGTGCCAGCAGCTTTCTTGGGACAGGGGTTTTCTACGAGCAGTACTTC. Residues: CASSFLGTGVFYEQYF.